Reported below is one T cell receptor (beta chain). This sample is drawn from a study of blood T cell repertoires in COVID-19. Some clones are missing from TCRdb's copy, which holds only in-frame ones; the method was immunoSEQ multiplex PCR. Among roughly 100,000 clones listed, 85% were seen once. The germline V gene has CDR1 MNHEY and CDR2 SVGAGI. V lost 5 bases, J lost 0 bases, and 13 bases lay in between. The length of the CDR3 is 15 residues. The specimen was peripheral blood. The chain joins TRBV6-5 to TRBJ1-2; D is ambiguous. This TCR came from a man aged 50-59 years with acute or convalescent COVID-19. The CDR3 bases are TGTGCCAGCAGTCGCCGACACCTATCTAACTATGGCTACACCTTC. It is translated as CASSRRHLSNYGYTF.